A selection of T cell receptor beta chains follows, all from one sample in a study of memory CD4+ T cells and cytomegalovirus serostatus. Method: immunoSEQ multiplex PCR; TCRdb's copy keeps in-frame clones and lacks some. The sample consists of 35,000 to 45,000 clones, about four fifths of them appearing once. Input material: memory CD4+ T cells from blood. The receptor set was obtained from an adult in good health and CMV-seronegative. Both conserved end residues are part of each CDR3. The D gene is left open where the match is weak. Not all rows give a size; the values are once, few, many and, for expanded clones, a class.

CDR3 DNA	CDR3 protein	V gene	J gene	clone size	D gene
TGTGCCAGCAGCTTCGGCCCCGTAGATACGCAGTATTTT	CASSFGPVDTQYF	TRBV7-2	TRBJ2-3	-	-
TGTGCCAGCAGCTTGGTCAGCTCGGGTTCGGCTGGAAACACCATATATTTT	CASSLVSSGSAGNTIYF	TRBV5-6	TRBJ1-3	few	-
TGTGCCAGCAGCTTACATGGGACAGAGAACACTGAAGCTTTCTTT	CASSLHGTENTEAFF	TRBV11-3	TRBJ1-1	-	TRBD1
TGTGCCAGCAGTTATGGTCCGGGACAGGACTCCTACGAGCAGTACTTC	CASSYGPGQDSYEQYF	TRBV6-5	TRBJ2-7	-	TRBD1
TGTGCCAGCAGTTACTCGAAGGGCCGCTATGGCTACACCTTC	CASSYSKGRYGYTF	TRBV6-6	TRBJ1-2	-	-
TGTGCCAGCACGCAGGGACAGGGGGCTGGCGGCTACACCTTC	CASTQGQGAGGYTF	TRBV19	TRBJ1-2	-	TRBD1
TGTGCCAGCAGAGGGGGACAGTACTACGAGCAGTACTTC	CASRGGQYYEQYF	TRBV6-1	TRBJ2-7	-	TRBD1
TGTGCCAGCAGCTCCAGACAGGGGGCGAGTGAAAAACTGTTTTTT	CASSSRQGASEKLFF	TRBV5-6	TRBJ1-4	-	TRBD1
TGTGCCAGCAGCGCGGGGGGAGGGGGGCGCGAGACCCAGTACTTC	CASSAGGGGRETQYF	TRBV7-6	TRBJ2-5	once	TRBD2
TGTGCCAGCAGCGTAACCGCTAGCGGGATAGGCGGGGAGCTGTTTTTT	CASSVTASGIGGELFF	TRBV9	TRBJ2-2	-	TRBD2
TGTGCCAGCACCCAGAGGGGTACCGGGGAGCTGTTTTTT	CASTQRGTGELFF	TRBV5-6	TRBJ2-2	few	-
TGTGCCAGTAGTGGCCGGGGAGTCCGCGAGCAGTACTTC	CASSGRGVREQYF	TRBV19	TRBJ2-7	-	-
TGTGCCAGCAGTTCCCTAGCGACAGAGACCCAGTACTTC	CASSSLATETQYF	TRBV6-1	TRBJ2-5	-	-
TGCGCCAGCAGCCAGACAGGACAGGGGATCTACAATGAGCAGTTCTTC	CASSQTGQGIYNEQFF	TRBV4-1	TRBJ2-1	-	TRBD1
TGTGCCAGCAGCCCCAGAGGACTAGGAGGGGGCGAGCAGTACTTC	CASSPRGLGGGEQYF	TRBV5-4	TRBJ2-7	-	-
TGTGCCAGCAGCTTGGATGCAGATACGCAGTATTTT	CASSLDADTQYF	TRBV7-8	TRBJ2-3	-	-
TGCGCCAGCAGCCATGGGACTAGCGGGAGTACCCAGCAGTACTTC	CASSHGTSGSTQQYF	TRBV5-1	TRBJ2-7	-	TRBD2
TGTGCCTGGGATCAGGGGGCAAACTATGGCTACACCTTC	CAWDQGANYGYTF	TRBV30	TRBJ1-2	few	TRBD1
TGTGCCAGCAGCCCAGGGACTCCCGCTAGCACAGATACGCAGTATTTT	CASSPGTPASTDTQYF	TRBV7-6	TRBJ2-3	-	-
TGTGCTAGTGGTTTGGTACTTGACAGGGCACGGCTCGAGCAGTACTTC	CASGLVLDRARLEQYF	TRBV12-5	TRBJ2-7	once	TRBD1
TGTGCCAGCAGCAAAGGAAGGGAGAATACGCAGTATTTT	CASSKGRENTQYF	TRBV4-2	TRBJ2-3	-	-
TGTGCCAGCAGAAAGGGACTAACCTACGAGCAGTACTTC	CASRKGLTYEQYF	TRBV6-5	TRBJ2-7	-	TRBD2
TGTGCCAGCAGGATCCGACAGGCGAACACCGGGGAGCTGTTTTTT	CASRIRQANTGELFF	TRBV27	TRBJ2-2	few	-
TGTGCCAGTGGATCCGGGACTAGCGGAGAGACCCAGTACTTC	CASGSGTSGETQYF	TRBV19	TRBJ2-5	-	TRBD2
TGCAGCGTTGAAGATGACCGACTAACTAAGGACACCTTC	CSVEDDRLTKDTF	TRBV29-1	TRBJ1-2	-	-
TGTGCTAGTGGTTTGCCACGCCTTAGCGGGAGATCCTACGAGCAGTACTTC	CASGLPRLSGRSYEQYF	TRBV12-5	TRBJ2-7	-	TRBD2
TGTGCCAGTACCGACTCCCGGACGGGCCCCCCCGGGGAGCTGTTTTTT	CASTDSRTGPPGELFF	TRBV19	TRBJ2-2	-	-
TGTGCCAGCAGTACCCTGGGTGGGGGCGAGCAGTACTTC	CASSTLGGGEQYF	TRBV27	TRBJ2-7	-	-
TGTGCCAGCAGTTACTCGACAGGGTTCGGCCAGCCCCAGCATTTT	CASSYSTGFGQPQHF	TRBV6-5	TRBJ1-5	-	TRBD1
TGTGCTAGTGGTTTGGTACTGGGTCAGAAAGAGACCCAGTACTTC	CASGLVLGQKETQYF	TRBV12-5	TRBJ2-5	-	-
TGTGCCTGGAGTGCCCAGGCGGTTGGGGAGCTGTTTTTT	CAWSAQAVGELFF	TRBV30	TRBJ2-2	-	-
TGTGCCAGCAGCGAACTAGCGGCCTCCGATACGCAGTATTTT	CASSELAASDTQYF	TRBV7-2	TRBJ2-3	-	TRBD2
TGTGCCAGCAGCCAAGAAGTGAGGGGAAACACCATATATTTT	CASSQEVRGNTIYF	TRBV4-2	TRBJ1-3	once	-
TGTGCCAGCAGTTTCCAATTCCCAGGGAACAATGAGCAGTTCTTC	CASSFQFPGNNEQFF	TRBV6-5	TRBJ2-1	-	-
TGCGCCAGCAGCATGGGACAGGGGGAAGAGACCCAGTACTTC	CASSMGQGEETQYF	TRBV5-1	TRBJ2-5	-	TRBD1
TGTGCCAGCAGTTTACTCGGAAACACCATATATTTT	CASSLLGNTIYF	TRBV7-2	TRBJ1-3	few	-
TGTGCCAGCAGTTTACTCGGCGGCCATTCTCAGCCCCAGCATTTT	CASSLLGGHSQPQHF	TRBV28	TRBJ1-5	-	-
TGTGCCAGTAGTATAGAGTACGACGGCTACACCTTC	CASSIEYDGYTF	TRBV19	TRBJ1-2	-	-
TGTGCCAGCACCTTAGGAGGGGCTAATGAAAAACTGTTTTTT	CASTLGGANEKLFF	TRBV6-1	TRBJ1-4	-	-
TGTGCCAGTGGAGGGGGAACCGGCACAGATACGCAGTATTTT	CASGGGTGTDTQYF	TRBV7-2	TRBJ2-3	once	-
TGTGCCAGCACCCCCCTAAGCGGGCGAGAGACCCAGTACTTC	CASTPLSGRETQYF	TRBV7-8	TRBJ2-5	-	-
TGTGCCAGCAGCTTATTGAAGGGTCAGCCCCAGCATTTT	CASSLLKGQPQHF	TRBV7-2	TRBJ1-5	-	-
TGTGCCAGCAGCTTCGACACGAACTATGGCTACACCTTC	CASSFDTNYGYTF	TRBV7-2	TRBJ1-2	-	-
TGTGCCAGCAGCTCGTTGGACGTTGCAACTAATGAAAAACTGTTTTTT	CASSSLDVATNEKLFF	TRBV5-6	TRBJ1-4	-	-
TGTGCCAGCAGCTTAGAGGGCCAGGTCACAGATACGCAGTATTTT	CASSLEGQVTDTQYF	TRBV7-6	TRBJ2-3	-	-
TGCAGCGTTGAACTCGCGCGACAGGGAGGGAGTTGGTACCAAGAGACCCAGTACTTC	CSVELARQGGSWYQETQYF	TRBV29-1	TRBJ2-5	-	-
TGTGCCAGTAGGGACAGGGCCAGGCATCAGCCCCAGCATTTT	CASRDRARHQPQHF	TRBV19	TRBJ1-5	few	TRBD1
TGCGCCAGCAGCTTGGGGGCGAACACCGGGGAGCTGTTTTTT	CASSLGANTGELFF	TRBV5-1	TRBJ2-2	few	-
TGTGCCAGCAGCTATGGGTCTAGCGGGACTGGGGCCAACGTCCTGACTTTC	CASSYGSSGTGANVLTF	TRBV5-5	TRBJ2-6	-	TRBD2
TGTGCCAGCAGCATGGGTGGAGACACTGAAGCTTTCTTT	CASSMGGDTEAFF	TRBV7-2	TRBJ1-1	-	-
TGTGCCTGGAGCGGGAGTGATACGCAGTATTTT	CAWSGSDTQYF	TRBV30	TRBJ2-3	-	-
TGTGCCAGCAGCTGGGCGGGGACGGGGAACACTGAAGCTTTCTTT	CASSWAGTGNTEAFF	TRBV7-2	TRBJ1-1	once	-
TGTGCCAGCAGCCCGGACAGTGGGGGGTATCAGCCCCAGCATTTT	CASSPDSGGYQPQHF	TRBV7-2	TRBJ1-5	-	-
TGTGCCAGCAGCTTGATTAACGGGATATCGCCCTACGAGCAGTACTTC	CASSLINGISPYEQYF	TRBV5-6	TRBJ2-7	-	-
TGTGCCAGCAGCCCGGGTAGGGAGGGCGAGCAGTACTTC	CASSPGREGEQYF	TRBV11-2	TRBJ2-7	-	TRBD2
TGTGCCAGCATCAGGGACAGGGGGCGTGAAAAACTGTTTTTT	CASIRDRGREKLFF	TRBV2	TRBJ1-4	-	TRBD1